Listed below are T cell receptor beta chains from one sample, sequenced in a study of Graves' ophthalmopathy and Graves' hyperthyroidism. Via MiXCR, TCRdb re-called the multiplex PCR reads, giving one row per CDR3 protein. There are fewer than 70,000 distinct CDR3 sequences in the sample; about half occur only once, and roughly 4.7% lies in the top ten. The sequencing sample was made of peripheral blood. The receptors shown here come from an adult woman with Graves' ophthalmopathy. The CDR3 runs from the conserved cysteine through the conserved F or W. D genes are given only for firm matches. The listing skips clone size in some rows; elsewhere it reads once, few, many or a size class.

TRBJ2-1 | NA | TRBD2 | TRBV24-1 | TGTGCCACCAGTGCTAGACTAGCGGACAATGAGCAGTTCTTC | CATSARLADNEQFF
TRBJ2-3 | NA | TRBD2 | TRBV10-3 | TGTGCCATCAGTCGTAACGGGACTAGCGACACAGATACGCAGTATTTT | CAISRNGTSDTDTQYF
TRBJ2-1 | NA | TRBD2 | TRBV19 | TGTGCCAGAAAGGGAGCTAGCGGGCCAGTCCGCACAGATACGCAGTTCTTC | CARKGASGPVRTDTQFF
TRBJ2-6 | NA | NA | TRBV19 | TGTGCCAGTAGCTTAGGGGCTGGGGCCAACGTCCTGACTTTC | CASSLGAGANVLTF
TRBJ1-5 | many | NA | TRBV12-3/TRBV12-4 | TGTGCCAGCAGTCCTGGTAGGGGAATTTATAGCAATCAGCCCCAGCATTTT | CASSPGRGIYSNQPQHF
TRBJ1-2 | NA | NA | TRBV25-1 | TGTGCCAGCAGTGTCCCTTTTAGAGTGGCTATATTCTTATGTGCTAACTATGGCTACACCTTC | CASSVPFRVAIFLCANYGYTF
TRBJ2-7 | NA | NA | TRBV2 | TGTGCCAGCATGCAGACAGCCTACGAGCAGTACTTC | CASMQTAYEQYF
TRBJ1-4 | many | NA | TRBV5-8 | TGTGCCAGCAGCGCTCCGGGATTTAATGAAAAACTGTTTTTT | CASSAPGFNEKLFF
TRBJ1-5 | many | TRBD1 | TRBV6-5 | TGTGCCAGCAAACAGGGGGATCAGCCCCAGCATTTT | CASKQGDQPQHF
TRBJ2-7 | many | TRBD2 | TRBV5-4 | TGTGCCAGCGGCATATTGACTAGCGGGCCCTACGAGCAGTACTTC | CASGILTSGPYEQYF
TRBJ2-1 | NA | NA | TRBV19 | TGTGCCAGTAGTGGTGCAGGTGAGCAGTTCTTC | CASSGAGEQFF
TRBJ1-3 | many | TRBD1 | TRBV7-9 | TGTGCCAGCAGCCACCGACAGGGGGACTCTGGAAACACCATATATTTT | CASSHRQGDSGNTIYF
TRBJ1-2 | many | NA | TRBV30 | TGTGCCTGGAGTCCATCCAATTATGGCTACACCTTC | CAWSPSNYGYTF
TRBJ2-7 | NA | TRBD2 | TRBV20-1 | TGCAGTCCCGATAGCGGGACCTACGAGCAGTACTTC | CSPDSGTYEQYF
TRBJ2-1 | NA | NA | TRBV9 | TGTGCCAGCAGTACTAGGACAGTGGGTGAGCAGTTCTTC | CASSTRTVGEQFF
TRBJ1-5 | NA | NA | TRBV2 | TGTGCCAGCAGTGCCCCCAATCAGCCCCAGCATTTT | CASSAPNQPQHF
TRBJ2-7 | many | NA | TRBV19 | TGTGCCAGTAGTATGGGCCACTACGAGCAGTACTTC | CASSMGHYEQYF
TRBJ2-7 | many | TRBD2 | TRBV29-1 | TGCAGCGTTGAAGATCCCAGCGGGGTCCCCAACGAGCAGTACTTC | CSVEDPSGVPNEQYF
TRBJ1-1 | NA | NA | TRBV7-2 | TGTGCCAGCAGCTTCGAGCAAGTTGAAGCTTCCTTT | CASSFEQVEASF
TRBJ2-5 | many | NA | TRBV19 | TGTGCCAGTACCTTTGGAGAGACCCAGTACTTC | CASTFGETQYF
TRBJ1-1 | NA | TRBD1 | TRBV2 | TGTGCCAGCAGTGTGGCCAGGGGGATCTCTATGAACACTGAAGCTTTCTTT | CASSVARGISMNTEAFF
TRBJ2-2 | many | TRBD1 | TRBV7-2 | TGTGCCAGCAGCTTAGATGCAGGGGGCTTCGGGGAGCTGTTTTTT | CASSLDAGGFGELFF
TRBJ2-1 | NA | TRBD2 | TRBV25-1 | TGTGCCAGCAGTGAAAAACGGGAGGGCGTGTACAATGAGCAGTTCTTC | CASSEKREGVYNEQFF
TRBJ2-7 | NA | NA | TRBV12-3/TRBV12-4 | TGTGCCAGCAGTTTTTCCCCCCTCGTTGGGATCGGGCCCTACGAGCAGTACTTC | CASSFSPLVGIGPYEQYF
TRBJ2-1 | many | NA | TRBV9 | TGTGCCAGCAGCGTGGGGACTCAGAAATACTACAATGAGCAGTTCTTC | CASSVGTQKYYNEQFF
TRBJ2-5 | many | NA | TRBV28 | TGTGCCAGCGGGGAGGGGGTTACCGAGACCCAGTACTTC | CASGEGVTETQYF
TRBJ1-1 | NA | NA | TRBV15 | TGTGCCACCAGCAGCCGGGACGGGCTGGACACTGAAGCTTTCTTT | CATSSRDGLDTEAFF
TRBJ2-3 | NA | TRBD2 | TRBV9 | TGTGCCAGCACAAAGAGAGCTAGCGGTTTAGCTAGTACAGATACGCAGTATTTT | CASTKRASGLASTDTQYF
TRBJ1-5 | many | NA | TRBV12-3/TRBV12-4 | TGTGCCAGCAGTTTAACTTTTCAGCCCCAGCATTTT | CASSLTFQPQHF
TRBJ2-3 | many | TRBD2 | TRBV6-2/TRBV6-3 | TGTGCCAGCAGACCCCTTCCGACTAGCGGGAGGGCAGATACGCAGTATTTT | CASRPLPTSGRADTQYF
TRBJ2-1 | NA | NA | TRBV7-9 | TGTGCCAGCAGCCGGACCGTCGGGGGCCCCTACAATGAGCAGTTCTTC | CASSRTVGGPYNEQFF
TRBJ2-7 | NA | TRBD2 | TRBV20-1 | TGCAGTGCTAGGGGACTAGCGGGCAAGTCCTACGAGCAGTACTTC | CSARGLAGKSYEQYF
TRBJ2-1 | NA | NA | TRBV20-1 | TGCAGTGCTAGGAGAAGGTTCTTC | CSARRRFF
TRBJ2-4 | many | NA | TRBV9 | TGTGCCAGCAGCCCCGACGGGGGACAGCAGTACTTC | CASSPDGGQQYF
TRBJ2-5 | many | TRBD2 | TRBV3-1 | TGTGCCAGCAGCGACCCGGGACTAGAAAAAGAGACCCAGTACTTC | CASSDPGLEKETQYF
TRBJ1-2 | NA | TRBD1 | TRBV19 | TGTGCCAGTAGTACGGGGACAGACTATGGCTACACCTTC | CASSTGTDYGYTF
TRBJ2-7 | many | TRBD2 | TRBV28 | TGTGCCAGCAGTTCCCCGGGGGGACTCCCCTACGAGCAGTACTTC | CASSSPGGLPYEQYF
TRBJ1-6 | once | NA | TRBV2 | TGTGCTAGTCAGTTTACAGTAGATAATTCACCCCTCCACTTT | CASQFTVDNSPLHF
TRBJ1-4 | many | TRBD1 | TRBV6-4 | TGTGCCAGCAGTGTGACGCCGGGACAGGGAGTTGAAAAACTGTTTTTT | CASSVTPGQGVEKLFF
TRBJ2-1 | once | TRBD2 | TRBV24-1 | TGTGCCACCAGTGCTAGAGGGGCAGCGGGGTTCAATGAGCAGTTCTTC | CATSARGAAGFNEQFF
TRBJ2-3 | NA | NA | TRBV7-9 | TGTGCCAGCAGTGAAGGGGTGGGCAGCACAGATACGCAGTATTTT | CASSEGVGSTDTQYF
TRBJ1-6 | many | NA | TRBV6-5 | TGTGCCAGCAAGGAGGGGGGCCGGCGTAATTCACCCCTCCACTTT | CASKEGGRRNSPLHF
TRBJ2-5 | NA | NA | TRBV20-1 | TGCAGTGCTAGGCTAGCGAGGGCCGCCACAGAGACCCAGTACTTC | CSARLARAATETQYF
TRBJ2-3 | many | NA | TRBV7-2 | TGTGCCAGCAGCCCCTACTCAGCGCGGAGCACAGATACGCAGTATTTT | CASSPYSARSTDTQYF
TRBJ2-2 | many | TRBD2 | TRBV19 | TGTGCCAGTAGTCCAACCGGGACTAGCTCCGGGGAGCTGTTTTTT | CASSPTGTSSGELFF
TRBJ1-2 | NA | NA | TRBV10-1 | TGCGCCAGCACTGAGACCGCCTCGGGCTACACCTTC | CASTETASGYTF